The 18 T cell receptor beta chains presented below share a single source sample, sequenced in a study of blood T cell repertoires in COVID-19. Only in-frame clones appear in the TCRdb table, and some are missing; sequencing was by immunoSEQ multiplex PCR. Here the sample spans 250,000 to 350,000 clones, 86% being singletons. Material: peripheral blood. The source of these receptors is a woman between 50 and 59 years old with acute or convalescent COVID-19.

V usage is TRBV27 and J usage is TRBJ2-1; 10 bases are a match to TRBD2. Trimming at V came to 8 bases and at J to 4 bases, leaving 5 bases not matched to a gene. CDR1 is MNHEY and CDR2 is SMNVEV in the germline V gene (reference sequence). The length of the CDR3 is 14 residues. The chain's CDR3 is CASRSGRGYNEQFF. The CDR3 DNA follows: TGTGCCAGCCGAAGCGGGAGGGGATACAATGAGCAGTTCTTC.

The chain joins TRBV28 to TRBJ1-6; D call uncertain. V was pared by 8 bases and J by 8 bases, with 22 bases between. Germline V gives CDR1 MDHEN, CDR2 SYDVKM. The length of the CDR3 is 16 residues. For the CDR3, the DNA is TGTGCCAGCTCGTACCCAGGCTTGGGCCCCTATTCACCCCTCCACTTT. Translating it yields CASSYPGLGPYSPLHF.

The chain uses TRBV11-2 and TRBJ2-7, with 10 bases that match TRBD2. CDR1 is SGHAT, CDR2 FQNNGV, per germline. Unmatched junction bases numbered 7, after V lost 0 bases and J lost 2 bases. This CDR3 is 17 amino acids long. The CDR3 DNA reads as TGTGCCAGCAGCTTAGATTCTGGACTAGCGGCCCCCTACGAGCAGTACTTC. Protein product: CASSLDSGLAAPYEQYF.

The chain uses TRBV2 and TRBJ1-4; 11 bases align to TRBD1. J gave up 10 bases and V 7 bases, and 17 bases lay outside the gene matches. Germline V lookup: CDR1 SNHLY, CDR2 FYNNEI. CDR3 length equals 17 residues. In nucleotides, the CDR3 is TGTGCCAGCACCACGGGGGGGACAGGGGGTATCCTTGGAAAACTGTTTTTT. Encoded protein: CASTTGGTGGILGKLFF.

This chain links TRBV19 with TRBJ2-7; D is ambiguous. The CDR3 loop spans 13 amino acids. Germline CDR1 and CDR2: LNHDA and SQIVND (reference sequence). V lost 3 bases, J lost 6 bases, and 12 bases lay in between. The chain's CDR3 is CASSIRGMGEQYF. The CDR3 DNA reads TGTGCCAGTAGTATCCGAGGTATGGGCGAGCAGTACTTC. Based on the CDR3 plus reference TRBV19 and TRBJ2-7, the full variable domain is DGGITQSPKYLFRKEGQNVTLSCEQNLNHDAMYWYRQDPGQGLRLIYYSQIVNDFQKGDIAEGYSVSREKKESFPLTVTSAQKNPTAFYLCASSIRGMGEQYFGPGTRLTVT.

CDR3 nucleotide sequence: TGTGCCAGCAGCCCAGAAGGGGGCGCATATTCACCCCTCCACTTT. Its translation: CASSPEGGAYSPLHF. The rearrangement uses TRBV28 and TRBJ1-6; 7 bases agree with TRBD1. The CDR3 length is 15 residues. Germline CDR1 reads MDHEN; CDR2 reads SYDVKM. The V segment lost 6 bases and the J segment 8 bases; nucleotides outside the gene matches: 10.

The genes are TRBV5-1 and TRBJ1-3; 8 positions match TRBD1. V dropped 4 bases and J dropped 8; count of bases not matched to a gene: 8. From germline, CDR1 is SGHRS and CDR2 YFSETQ. The CDR3 runs to 14 residues. The CDR3 spells CASSLRQGLDTIYF. CDR3 bases: TGCGCCAGCAGCCTTAGACAGGGGTTGGACACCATATATTTT.

This clone appeared a single time. The junction departs from the called germline gene at one end, perhaps through a read error. The rearrangement uses TRBV12-3 or TRBV12-4 and TRBJ2-5; 11 bases match TRBD2. This CDR3 spans 13 amino acids. In DNA, the CDR3 is TGTGCCAGCAGCCGTACTAGCGGGAGCACCCCTGACTTC. Translated, it gives CASSRTSGSTPDF.

The V call is TRBV14, the J call TRBJ2-5; D is possibly TRBD2 (6 bases). The CDR3 loop spans 14 amino acids. Germline V gene sequence: CDR1 SGHDN, CDR2 FVKESK. Between the trimmed V and J ends, which lost 4 bases and 1 base, there was a span of 10 bases. This CDR3 is CASSRGTLQETQYF. CDR3 nucleotides: TGTGCCAGCAGCCGCGGGACGCTCCAAGAGACCCAGTACTTC.

For the CDR3, the DNA is TGTGCCAGCAGCGTAGTCGGGACTAGGCACTACAATGAGCAGTTCTTC. This codes for CASSVVGTRHYNEQFF. The chain carries TRBV9 and TRBJ2-1, with TRBD2 identical over 8 bases. CDR3 size: 16 residues. With 0 bases clipped from V and 3 bases from J, the junction kept 5 bases outside the gene matches. Germline CDR1 and CDR2: SGDLS and YYNGEE.

The chain couples TRBV7-3 to TRBJ1-2; no definite D call. This CDR3 has 14 residues. Germline V CDR1 and CDR2: SGHTA, FQGTGA. V was trimmed by 1 base and J by 5 bases, leaving 11 bases between them. CDR3 bases: TGTGCCAGCAGCTTAAGTGGAACAGATTATGGCTACACCTTC. This sequence encodes CASSLSGTDYGYTF.

The chain combines TRBV6-5 with TRBJ2-3; D perhaps matches TRBD2 (7 bases). This CDR3 contains 14 residues. Germline V lookup: CDR1 MNHEY, CDR2 SVGAGI. The V end lost 7 bases, the J end lost 6 bases, and 17 bases lay between the germline ends. This CDR3 reads CASTERGGADTQYF. CDR3 in DNA: TGTGCCAGCACCGAAAGGGGGGGGGCGGATACGCAGTATTTT.

Turning to this clone: At the DNA level, this CDR3 is encoded by other sequences in the same sample as well. CDR3 sequence: CASSYSGGNQPQHF. The CDR3 nucleotides read TGTGCCAGCAGTTACTCGGGGGGTAATCAGCCCCAGCATTTT. This sequence joins TRBV6-5 and TRBJ1-5; D might be TRBD1 (5 bases). V lost 0 bases and J 4 bases, leaving 7 bases between the germline ends. This CDR3 contains 14 residues. The germline CDR1 and CDR2 sequences are MNHEY and SVGAGI.

The J gene is TRBJ2-1, the V gene TRBV19; TRBD2 agrees at 12 bases. The CDR3 loop spans 15 amino acids. Trimming removed 5 bases from V and 6 bases from J; junction bases left unmatched: 5. The germline V gene encodes CDR1 LNHDA and CDR2 SQIVND (reference sequence). CDR3 sequence (DNA): TGTGCCAGTAGTCCCGGACTAGCGGGACGCAATGAGCAGTTCTTC. Amino acid sequence: CASSPGLAGRNEQFF.

This chain connects TRBV6-5 to TRBJ1-1, with unresolved D. Trimming stripped 6 bases from V and 7 bases from J, with 9 bases between. CDR1 MNHEY and CDR2 SVGAGI come from the germline V gene. CDR3 length: 11 amino acids. The CDR3 here is CASRRHLEAFF. CDR3 DNA: TGTGCCAGCAGAAGACACCTTGAAGCTTTCTTT.

V gene TRBV2 combines with J gene TRBJ1-5; 8 nucleotides align to TRBD1. The CDR3 has 13 residues. Germline CDR1 is SNHLY and CDR2 is FYNNEI. J was trimmed by 2 bases and V by 8 bases; bases with no gene match: 2. For the CDR3, the DNA is TGTGCCAGCGCGGGACAGGGCAATCAGCCCCAGCATTTT. Translating gives CASAGQGNQPQHF.

The V gene is TRBV2, the J gene TRBJ2-1; D possibly corresponds to TRBD2 (5 bases). Deletions cut 8 bases from V and 5 bases from J, with 10 bases between. The germline CDR1 and CDR2 sequences are SNHLY and FYNNEI. The length of the CDR3 is 12 residues. In nucleotides, the CDR3 is TGTGCCAGCGTAGCGTCCAACAATGAGCAGTTCTTC. Its protein product is CASVASNNEQFF.

This clone has a handful of counts. The chain is built from TRBV28 and TRBJ2-7; 12 bases map to TRBD1. Germline V lookup: CDR1 MDHEN, CDR2 SYDVKM. This CDR3 spans 15 amino acids. Trimming at V came to 6 bases and at J to 5 bases, leaving 8 bases not matched to a gene. CDR3 in amino acids: CASSTTGTGGHEQYF. CDR3 nucleotide sequence: TGTGCCAGCAGCACCACAGGGACAGGGGGCCACGAGCAGTACTTC.